The T cell receptor beta chain under discussion was sequenced for a study of human T cells and chemical hapten exposure. Overall study: Patients additionally received therapeutic doses of diphenylcyclopropenone on the scalp once a week, and this continued throughout the approximately 26-week study. After 6 days, upper back 0.01% DPC patch tests were scored. Small discrepancies in pooled library volume mainly accounted for the varying TCR yields per sample.

Trimming cost V 6 bases and J 2 bases, with 10 bases left between them. The CDR3 has 13 amino acids. Germline CDR1 SGHAT, CDR2 FQNNGV. Sample time point: patch test 2, 6 weeks after DPC sensitization. Described treatment: therapeutic diphenylcyclopropenone sensitization with weekly scalp DPC. Total RNA was extracted from unfractionated whole blood. This clonotype was counted at least ten times. TCRdb recomputed calls from the RACE reads with MiXCR, one row per CDR3 protein. Among roughly 50,000 distinct CDR3 sequences listed, around 9.4% were seen once. Sequencing was performed on whole blood, taken in connection with sensitization to the hapten diphenylcyclopropenone (DPC). This rearrangement joins TRBV11-2 to TRBJ2-5; no clear D. The clonotype originates from a woman between 45 and 65 years old with alopecia areata. Some clones in this sample may be carry-over from other donors' samples. The CDR3 loop is CASRISLQETQYF. The CDR3, as DNA: TGTGCCAGCAGGATTTCGTTGCAAGAGACCCAGTACTTC.